This T cell receptor (beta chain) was retrieved from a study of T cell repertoires in cytomegalovirus infection. Whole-study context: HLA-C-restricted CMV epitopes, recently identified, and well-studied HLA-B-restricted ones were used by the study.

TCRdb re-derived calls from the reads in MiXCR, one entry per CDR3 protein. The sample yields hundreds of thousands of distinct CDR3 sequences, less than 35% seen once. This clonotype was observed a handful of times. As yet, its antigen is unknown. CDR3 size: 15 residues. V dropped 6 bases and J dropped 1 base, with 15 bases sitting between them. This chain joins TRBV12-3 or TRBV12-4 and TRBJ1-1; D might be TRBD1 (5 bases). Sequencing was performed on cultured CD8+ T cells from PBMCs, taken from culture after CMV antigen stimulation. This receptor was taken from a human donor in good health (CMV status not recorded). Some clones in this sample may be carry-over from other donors' samples. The CDR3 reads CASSPGGGPNTEAFF. The CDR3 bases are TGTGCCAGCAGCCCCGGGGGAGGACCGAACACTGAAGCTTTCTTT.